This T cell receptor beta chain was identified in a study of regulatory T cells in long-lasting Graves disease. The CDR3 spans 16 residues. Germline V CDR1 and CDR2: SGHRS, YFSETQ. The V segment lost 4 bases and the J segment 3 bases; nucleotides outside the gene matches: 4. Assembly of TCR beta libraries relied on iRepertoire HTBI primers together with Arm-PCR of CDR3 regions. TCRdb redid the calling of the multiplex PCR reads with MiXCR, one entry per CDR3 protein. The sample carries 450,000 to 500,000 distinct CDR3 sequences, around 15% recorded once. The time point is: newly diagnosed GD, antithyroid drugs for less than 3 months. PBMC-derived RNA was used for the TCR library. This sample was also put to use in a study of T cells in Graves' hyperthyroidism and ophthalmopathy.

This sequence was found in a man in his forties with Graves disease. The sequences come from peripheral blood mononuclear cells (PBMCs), collected at new diagnosis, from a patient treated with antithyroid drugs. The chain has TRBV5-1 and TRBJ2-3, with 14 positions matching TRBD2. The CDR3 nucleotides are TGCGCCAGCAGCAGACTAGCGGGAGGGAATACAGATACGCAGTATTTT. It encodes CASSRLAGGNTDTQYF.